Listed below are T cell receptor beta chains from one sample, sequenced in a study of blood T cell repertoires in COVID-19. Measured with immunoSEQ multiplex PCR; TCRdb has only the in-frame clones, and not every one. Among some 150,000 clones listed, 70% to 80% were seen once. Sample: peripheral blood. Receptor source: a woman in her 70s with COVID-19, enrolled during active disease. Each CDR3 is given with its conserved first and last residue. The D gene is left open where the match is weak. The listing skips clone size in some rows; elsewhere it reads once, few, many or a size class.

v_call,clone_size,j_call,d_call,cdr3_nt,cdr3_aa
TRBV11-3,.,TRBJ2-7,TRBD2,TGTGCCAGCAGCTTAGATAGCGGGGGGGCCTTGATCCCGCAATACGAGCAGTACTTC,CASSLDSGGALIPQYEQYF
TRBV5-4,.,TRBJ2-2,TRBD2,TGTGCCAGCAGCCCCCGGGGGCTAGCGGGGCGTTCGAACACCGGGGAGCTGTTTTTT,CASSPRGLAGRSNTGELFF
TRBV5-4,.,TRBJ1-2,TRBD1,TGTGCCAGCAGCGATGGGGACAGCTATGGCTACACCTTC,CASSDGDSYGYTF
TRBV29-1,.,TRBJ1-1,TRBD1,TGCAGCGATACGTCCGGGACAGGGAATTCTGAAGCTTTCTTT,CSDTSGTGNSEAFF
TRBV10-3,.,TRBJ1-5,.,TGTGCCATCAGGGCCCGGGGGGTAGATCAGCCCCAGCATTTT,CAIRARGVDQPQHF
TRBV6-2/TRBV6-3,.,TRBJ1-3,TRBD1,TGTGCCAGCAGTCCCGGACAGGTCTCTGGAAACACCATATATTTT,CASSPGQVSGNTIYF
TRBV7-3,.,TRBJ2-1,TRBD1,TGTGCCAGCAGCTTAACAGGGGGCGCATCTAAGCCCTACAATGAGCAGTTCTTC,CASSLTGGASKPYNEQFF
TRBV21-1,few,TRBJ2-5,.,TGTGCCAGCAGCAATGGTACCCGGGGGCAAGAGACCCAGTACTTC,CASSNGTRGQETQYF
TRBV3-1/TRBV3-2,.,TRBJ1-1,.,TGTGCCAGCAGCCAGTCGAACCCTGGACAGAACACTGAAGCTTTCTTT,CASSQSNPGQNTEAFF
TRBV11-1,.,TRBJ2-5,.,TGTGCCAGCAGCTTAGACCCAGGGCGAGAGACCCAGTACTTC,CASSLDPGRETQYF
TRBV6-2/TRBV6-3,.,TRBJ1-2,TRBD1,TGTGCCAGCAGTCTCTTCGACAGGGAAGGTCTTGGCTACACCTTC,CASSLFDREGLGYTF
TRBV3-1/TRBV3-2,.,TRBJ1-2,TRBD1,TGTGCCAGCAGCCACGGGACAGGGGGCCTTGGCTACACCTTC,CASSHGTGGLGYTF
TRBV5-6,.,TRBJ1-1,.,TGTGCCAGCAGCCTAGCTAGGACAGTCCGGGGTGGAGCTTTCTTT,CASSLARTVRGGAFF
TRBV7-2,.,TRBJ2-2,.,TGTGCCAGCAGGCTAGGGGCAGGGGCCAGCGGGGAGCTGTTTTTT,CASRLGAGASGELFF
TRBV29-1,.,TRBJ1-2,TRBD1,TGCAGTGCTGCTGGGACAGGGGCTCGCCACACCTTC,CSAAGTGARHTF
TRBV5-6,.,TRBJ1-6,.,TGTGCCAGCAGCTCACTAGACGTTTCACCCCTCCACTTT,CASSSLDVSPLHF
TRBV11-1,once,TRBJ2-3,TRBD1,TGTGCCAGCAGCAGGGGGACAGGGGGCGCAAGGGATACGCAGTATTTT,CASSRGTGGARDTQYF
TRBV28,once,TRBJ2-2,TRBD2,TGTGCCAGCGAGGGGGCTAGCGGGGGAACCGGGGAGCTGTTTTTT,CASEGASGGTGELFF
TRBV18,.,TRBJ1-2,TRBD1,TGTGCCAGCTCACCACAACAGGGGAACTATGGCTACACCTTC,CASSPQQGNYGYTF
TRBV7-3,.,TRBJ2-1,TRBD2,TGTGCCAGCAGCTTATATGGCCTCGGGACTAGCGGGGTTTACAATGAGCAGTTCTTC,CASSLYGLGTSGVYNEQFF
TRBV30,.,TRBJ2-5,TRBD2,TGTGCCTGGAGTGTCGCTAGCGGGGGCCAATGGACCCAGTACTTC,CAWSVASGGQWTQYF
TRBV19,.,TRBJ1-4,.,TGTGCCAGTAGGAGACGGGTTAATGAAAAACTGTTTTTT,CASRRRVNEKLFF
TRBV5-4,.,TRBJ2-3,TRBD2,TGTGCCAGCAGCTTGGCGGGGAGACTAGCGGGGGGCACAGATACGCAGTATTTT,CASSLAGRLAGGTDTQYF
TRBV2,.,TRBJ1-6,.,TGTGCCAGCAGTGTGGGGAGCTCATATAATTCACCCCTCCACTTT,CASSVGSSYNSPLHF
TRBV10-3,.,TRBJ2-3,.,TGTGCCACCCGAGGGACTAGCACAGATACGCAGTATTTT,CATRGTSTDTQYF
TRBV7-2,once,TRBJ2-1,TRBD2,TGTGCCAGCAGCCAAAGATCGGGACTAGCGTACAATGAGCAGTTCTTC,CASSQRSGLAYNEQFF
TRBV6-2/TRBV6-3,few,TRBJ2-3,TRBD2,TGTGCCAGCAGTTACGGTAGCGGGGGTTTAACAGATACGCAGTATTTT,CASSYGSGGLTDTQYF
TRBV10-3,few,TRBJ1-4,.,TGTGCCATCAGTGAGTCGACAGCAACTAATGAAAAACTGTTTTTT,CAISESTATNEKLFF
TRBV6-5,once,TRBJ2-7,TRBD1,TGTGCCAGCAGTTCGCAGGGGGACTCCTACGAGCAGTACTTC,CASSSQGDSYEQYF
TRBV7-2,.,TRBJ1-6,TRBD1,TGTGCCAGCAGCTTAGGACAGGGGTGGTCACCCCTCCACTTT,CASSLGQGWSPLHF
TRBV2,.,TRBJ2-7,.,TGTGCCAGCAGCTTAAAGGGGTACGAGCAGTACTTC,CASSLKGYEQYF
TRBV9,.,TRBJ1-1,.,TGTGCCAGCAGCGTAGATCCGAGGAACACTGAAGCTTTCTTT,CASSVDPRNTEAFF
TRBV7-2,.,TRBJ1-1,.,TGTGCCAGCACCCCTAGCAGGGGTACTGAAGCTTTCTTT,CASTPSRGTEAFF
TRBV12-3/TRBV12-4,.,TRBJ1-2,.,TGTGCCAGCAGTCCCCGACTCGGGGACTACACCTTC,CASSPRLGDYTF